What follows are 32 T cell receptor beta chains derived from one specimen sequenced in a study of shared clonotypes between healthy human individuals. Generated by immunoSEQ multiplex PCR, the TCRdb table keeps only in-frame clones and is missing some. This sample has around 2,000,000 clones, with 95% found just once. The sample consisted of naive CD4+ T cells sorted from blood. Subset denoted: CD45RA+ positively selected. These receptors were taken from a man younger than 35 in good health.

The chain has TRBV7-9 and TRBJ2-2; 9 nucleotides line up with TRBD1. The CDR3 loop spans 15 amino acids. V was pared by 4 bases and J by 2 bases, with 2 bases of the junction left unmatched. Germline loops: CDR1 SEHNR, CDR2 FQNEAQ (reference sequence). CDR3 DNA: TGTGCCAGCAGCTGGGGACAGGGAAACACCGGGGAGCTGTTTTTT. It codes for CASSWGQGNTGELFF.

The chain couples TRBV6-1 to TRBJ1-1, with TRBD1 matching 11 bases. Germline values: CDR1 MNHNS, CDR2 SASEGT. This CDR3 is 14 amino acids long. The V gene end was trimmed by 5 bases and the J gene end by 5 bases; junction bases not matched to a gene: 4. The CDR3 region has the DNA TGTGCCAGCAGTAGGACAGGGGGCTGGACTGAAGCTTTCTTT. Translation gives CASSRTGGWTEAFF.

The chain joins TRBV7-9 to TRBJ2-7; D is unclear. The CDR3 spans 14 residues. V gave up 1 base and J gave up 2 bases, with 9 bases separating them. Germline assignment: CDR1 SEHNR and CDR2 FQNEAQ (reference sequence). CDR3 residues: CASSLEGSPYEQYF. Written as DNA, the CDR3 is TGTGCCAGCAGCTTAGAAGGTAGTCCCTACGAGCAGTACTTC.

The chain carries TRBV2 and TRBJ1-5; TRBD1 might be the D (6 bases). The ends were cut back, 7 bases at V and 1 base at J, with 11 bases in the middle. This CDR3 has 14 residues. Per germline, CDR1 SNHLY and CDR2 FYNNEI. The DNA of the CDR3 is TGTGCCAGCAAGGGGGGCGGGAGCAATCAGCCCCAGCATTTT. It is translated as CASKGGGSNQPQHF.

The chain has TRBV2 and TRBJ1-4; no clear D. V lost 5 bases and J 3 bases, leaving 10 bases between the germline ends. This CDR3 spans 14 amino acids. Germline CDR1 SNHLY, CDR2 FYNNEI. The CDR3 DNA sequence: TGTGCCAGCAGTCCTGGGGTCCCTAATGAAAAACTGTTTTTT. It is translated as CASSPGVPNEKLFF.

The chain combines TRBV5-6 with TRBJ1-2, with TRBD1 identical over 9 bases. Germline V gene lookup returns CDR1 SGHDT and CDR2 YYEEEE. Unmatched junction bases numbered 6, after V lost 5 bases and J lost 4 bases. The CDR3 covers 14 residues. DNA of the CDR3: TGTGCCAGCAGGCCTGACAGGGGGGTCTATGGCTACACCTTC. As protein: CASRPDRGVYGYTF.

The chain recombines TRBV5-1 with TRBJ1-5, with 10 bases matching TRBD1. Trimming took 0 bases from V and 7 from J; bases not matched to a gene: 10. Per the germline V gene, CDR1 is SGHRS and CDR2 is YFSETQ. CDR3 length equals 17 residues. In DNA form, the CDR3 reads TGCGCCAGCAGCTTGGGGACCGGGACAGGGGATAGACAGCCCCAGCATTTT. Protein sequence: CASSLGTGTGDRQPQHF.

With respect to this clone: A read error may be the cause here, since a much bigger clone is one base away. Different DNA sequences within this sample yield the same CDR3. The chain uses TRBV7-8 and TRBJ1-2, with D unresolved. Trimming took 1 base from V and 2 from J, leaving 5 bases between them. The CDR3 runs 13 residues. Germline lookup yields CDR1 SGHVS and CDR2 FQNEAQ. The CDR3, as DNA: TGTGCCAGCAGCTTAGGCAGGAACTATGGCTACACCTTC. Translated, it gives CASSLGRNYGYTF. Full variable domain (outside the CDR3, taken from reference TRBV7-8 and TRBJ1-2): GAGVSQSPRYKVAKRGQDVALRCDPISGHVSLFWYQQALGQGPEFLTYFQNEAQLDKSGLPSDRFFAERPEGSVSTLKIQRTQQEDSAVYLCASSLGRNYGYTFGSGTRLTVV.

This clone was observed a single time. This chain uses TRBV7-9 with TRBJ2-2; 7 bases align to TRBD1. The length of the CDR3 is 16 residues. Per germline, CDR1 SEHNR and CDR2 FQNEAQ (reference sequence). V lost 5 bases and J lost 3; bases outside the gene matches: 9. The CDR3 is CASSQRQGRYTGELFF. As DNA, the CDR3 is TGTGCCAGCAGCCAACGACAGGGACGTTACACCGGGGAGCTGTTTTTT.

V is TRBV7-8 and J is TRBJ2-5; TRBD1 agrees at 9 bases. This CDR3 has 16 residues. V gave up 5 bases and J gave up 2 bases; unmatched junction bases: 9. Germline lookup yields CDR1 SGHVS and CDR2 FQNEAQ. CDR3 sequence: CASSPGTGIGQETQYF. The CDR3 nucleotides are TGTGCCAGCAGCCCCGGGACAGGGATAGGGCAAGAGACCCAGTACTTC.

This rearrangement joins TRBV19 to TRBJ2-7; 7 bases are a match to TRBD2. CDR1 and CDR2 (germline): LNHDA, SQIVND (reference sequence). The V and J ends lost 9 bases and 6 bases, in that order; junction bases with no gene match: 8. This CDR3 contains 12 residues. The chain's CDR3 is CASNGLVGEQYF. DNA for the CDR3: TGTGCCAGCAATGGACTAGTAGGCGAGCAGTACTTC.

The chain couples TRBV11-2 to TRBJ2-3; D remains unclear. V was shortened by 5 bases and J by 6 bases, with 15 bases between the two germline ends. Germline loops: CDR1 SGHAT, CDR2 FQNNGV. The CDR3 consists of 14 residues. The CDR3 spells CASSPPPAYDTQYF. The CDR3 DNA follows: TGTGCCAGCAGCCCACCGCCTGCGTATGATACGCAGTATTTT. The full variable domain, in which reference TRBV11-2 and TRBJ2-3 provide the parts outside the CDR3, is EAGVAQSPRYKIIEKRQSVAFWCNPISGHATLYWYQQILGQGPKLLIQFQNNGVVDDSQLPKDRFSAERLKGVDSTLKIQPAKLEDSAVYLCASSPPPAYDTQYFGPGTRLTVL.

The V and J genes are TRBV30 and TRBJ1-4, with D possibly matching TRBD1 (6 bases). The V end lost 5 bases, the J end lost 8 bases, and 21 bases lay between the germline ends. Germline V gene sequence: CDR1 GTSNPN, CDR2 SVGIG (reference sequence). The CDR3 length is 15 residues. This chain's CDR3 is CAWSSGGGFKEKLFF. As DNA, the CDR3 is TGTGCCTGGTCTAGCGGAGGGGGGTTCAAAGAAAAACTGTTTTTT. The full variable domain, completed using reference TRBV30 and TRBJ1-4, is SQTIHQWPATLVQPVGSPLSLECTVEGTSNPNLYWYRQAAGRGLQLLFYSVGIGQISSEVPQNLSASRPQDRQFILSSKKLLLSDSGFYLCAWSSGGGFKEKLFFGSGTQLSVL.

The rearrangement uses TRBV7-9 and TRBJ2-7; D not resolved. V was cut by 5 bases and J by 4 bases, with 9 bases left in between. CDR3 size: 12 residues. The germline V gene has CDR1 SEHNR and CDR2 FQNEAQ (reference sequence). CDR3 DNA: TGTGCCAGCAGCGTTTACGGTTACGAGCAGTACTTC. Amino acids: CASSVYGYEQYF.

J is TRBJ2-7 and V is TRBV2; 8 bases line up with TRBD1. V trimming: 4 bases; J trimming: 3 bases; junction bases outside the gene matches: 5. CDR3 size: 14 residues. The germline CDR1 and CDR2 sequences are SNHLY and FYNNEI. The chain's CDR3 is CASSADRGNYEQYF. Written as DNA, the CDR3 is TGTGCCAGCAGTGCAGACAGGGGAAACTACGAGCAGTACTTC.

This clone was seen once. For the CDR3, the DNA is TGCGCCAGCAGCCTCGGGCCTAGGGGCCTGGAGACCCAGTACTTC. This gives the protein CASSLGPRGLETQYF. The chain couples TRBV4-1 to TRBJ2-5, with a possible D match to TRBD1 (5 bases). Germline V gives CDR1 MGHRA, CDR2 YSYEKL. CDR3 size: 15 residues. V was cut by 4 bases and J by 5 bases, with 17 bases left in between.

Comments on this clone: The same CDR3 is also encoded by other DNA sequences in this sample. This chain uses TRBV28 with TRBJ2-3; D possibly corresponds to TRBD2 (5 bases). The germline V gene encodes CDR1 MDHEN and CDR2 SYDVKM. The V end was cut by 6 bases, the J end by 3 bases, with 7 bases between. The CDR3 loop spans 12 amino acids. The CDR3 bases are TGTGCCAGCAGACTAGGTACAGATACGCAGTATTTT. This gives the protein CASRLGTDTQYF.

The V gene is TRBV28, the J gene TRBJ2-1; 8 nucleotides line up with TRBD1. J lost 6 bases, V lost 2 bases, and 27 bases had no gene match. This CDR3 spans 22 amino acids. Germline CDR1 is MDHEN and CDR2 is SYDVKM. The CDR3 sequence is CASSLISRSAGSGGRIRNEQFF. In DNA form, the CDR3 reads TGTGCCAGCAGTTTAATTTCGAGGTCCGCGGGGTCAGGGGGCCGAATACGCAATGAGCAGTTCTTC.

The CDR3 loop is CASSFRALNTEAFF. CDR3 nucleotide sequence: TGTGCCAGCAGCTTTAGGGCATTGAACACTGAAGCTTTCTTT. This chain joins TRBV5-8 and TRBJ1-1; D remains ambiguous. Trimming pared 2 bases from V and 0 bases from J, leaving 8 bases between. Per germline, CDR1 SGHTS and CDR2 YDEGEE. This CDR3 is built from 14 residues.

The rearrangement links TRBV6-5 to TRBJ1-6; a possible D gene is TRBD1 (6 bases). Trimming took off 2 bases at V and 4 bases at J, with 9 bases between the two ends. The CDR3 length is 15 residues. The germline V gene has CDR1 MNHEY and CDR2 SVGAGI. CDR3 sequence reads: CASSYGQPYNSPLHF. CDR3 nucleotides: TGTGCCAGCAGTTACGGACAGCCATATAATTCACCCCTCCACTTT.

The chain employs TRBV19 and TRBJ1-3; D is perhaps TRBD1 (6 bases). The ends were cut back, 6 bases at V and 2 bases at J, with 11 bases in the middle. The CDR3 totals 14 residues. The V gene's germline CDR1 is LNHDA and CDR2 SQIVND (reference sequence). For the CDR3, the DNA is TGTGCCAGTAGCAAGACAGGTGCTGGAAACACCATATATTTT. Protein sequence: CASSKTGAGNTIYF.

Points on this clone: This same CDR3 is encoded by further DNA sequences in the sample. This chain uses TRBV2 with TRBJ1-3; a possible D gene is TRBD1 (6 bases). The CDR3 contains 14 residues. Germline CDR1 is SNHLY and CDR2 is FYNNEI. V shed 6 bases and J shed 0 bases, with 9 bases lying between them. As DNA, the CDR3 is TGTGCCAGCAGCCCCAGGGGCTCTGGAAACACCATATATTTT. Amino acids: CASSPRGSGNTIYF.

In regard to this clone: This same CDR3 is encoded by further DNA sequences in the sample. The chain has TRBV5-6 and TRBJ2-6; D unresolved. In germline, CDR1 is SGHDT, CDR2 YYEEEE. The V end lost 0 bases, the J end lost 1 base, and 2 bases lay between the germline ends. The CDR3 runs to 14 residues. The CDR3 DNA sequence: TGTGCCAGCAGCTTGGGTTCTGGGGCCAACGTCCTGACTTTC. It encodes CASSLGSGANVLTF.

The gene calls are TRBV7-2 and TRBJ2-7; D is possibly TRBD1 (6 bases). The CDR3 consists of 14 residues. CDR1 and CDR2 from the germline V gene are SGHTA and FQGNSA. The V end lost 5 bases, the J end lost 2 bases, and 13 bases lay between the germline ends. CDR3 sequence reads: CASSQTTGPYEQYF. CDR3 nucleotides: TGTGCCAGCAGCCAAACGACAGGACCCTACGAGCAGTACTTC. Drawing the rest from reference TRBV7-2 and TRBJ2-7, the complete variable domain is GAGVSQSPSNKVTEKGKDVELRCDPISGHTALYWYRQSLGQGLEFLIYFQGNSAPDKSGLPSDRFSAERTGGSVSTLTIQRTQQEDSAVYLCASSQTTGPYEQYFGPGTRLTVT.

This clone showed up just once. V usage is TRBV6-6 and J usage is TRBJ1-2, with TRBD1 as a possible D gene (5 bases). Germline V gene lookup returns CDR1 MNHNY and CDR2 SVGAGI (reference sequence). V dropped 7 bases and J dropped 6 bases, with 24 bases sitting between them. The CDR3 is 16 residues long. CDR3: CASIVGTGGRTDGYTF. The CDR3 bases are TGTGCCAGCATCGTTGGGACTGGGGGACGGACGGATGGCTACACCTTC.

This clone came up once. The chain joins TRBV5-1 to TRBJ1-4; no firm D call. This CDR3 region has 14 residues. Deletions cut 4 bases from V and 1 base from J, with 8 bases between. Germline V gene data show CDR1 as SGHRS and CDR2 as YFSETQ. As DNA, the CDR3 is TGCGCCAGCAGCGCACAGCTAACTAATGAAAAACTGTTTTTT. Its translation: CASSAQLTNEKLFF. Together with reference TRBV5-1 and TRBJ1-4, the CDR3 gives the full variable domain: KAGVTQTPRYLIKTRGQQVTLSCSPISGHRSVSWYQQTPGQGLQFLFEYFSETQRNKGNFPGRFSGRQFSNSRSEMNVSTLELGDSALYLCASSAQLTNEKLFFGSGTQLSVL.

The V call is TRBV5-1, the J call TRBJ1-3, with D perhaps TRBD1 (5 bases). V dropped 0 bases and J dropped 4 bases, with 11 bases sitting between them. The germline CDR1 and CDR2 sequences are SGHRS and YFSETQ. This CDR3 comprises 15 residues. In nucleotides, the CDR3 is TGCGCCAGCAGCTTGGCTCAGGGCGCAGGAAACACCATATATTTT. Translated, it gives CASSLAQGAGNTIYF.

The CDR3: CASSGGRSGRDTQYF. In nucleotides, the CDR3 is TGTGCCAGCAGCGGGGGGAGGAGCGGACGAGATACGCAGTATTTT. The chain is built from TRBV9 and TRBJ2-3; TRBD2 might be the D (6 bases). CDR3 length: 15 amino acids. The germline gives CDR1 SGDLS, CDR2 YYNGEE. Trimming left V 3 bases short and J 5 bases short, with 16 bases between.

This chain links TRBV7-2 with TRBJ1-6; D call uncertain. The CDR3 is 17 residues long. The V end lost 4 bases, the J end lost 1 base, and 14 bases lay between the germline ends. The germline gives CDR1 SGHTA, CDR2 FQGNSA. Written as DNA, the CDR3 is TGTGCCAGCAGCTATGTTCGTACCAAGTCCTATAATTCACCCCTCCACTTT. Protein: CASSYVRTKSYNSPLHF.

The CDR3 spells CASSLEGSAYEQYF. The CDR3 nucleotides are TGTGCCAGCAGCTTAGAGGGATCCGCCTACGAGCAGTACTTC. The chain has TRBV11-3 and TRBJ2-7, with no clear D. The germline V gene has CDR1 SGHNT and CDR2 YENEEA. This CDR3 has 14 amino acids. Trimming removed 0 bases at V and 2 bases at J, with 8 bases between.

The J gene is TRBJ2-5, the V gene TRBV9, with 8 bases lining up with TRBD2. V gave up 10 bases and J gave up 3 bases; unmatched junction bases: 14. This CDR3 has 15 amino acids. CDR1 and CDR2 from the germline V gene are SGDLS and YYNGEE. CDR3 protein: CAGRKTSGGKETQYF. The CDR3 DNA sequence: TGTGCCGGTAGAAAAACCAGCGGGGGAAAAGAGACCCAGTACTTC.

V gene TRBV10-3 combines with J gene TRBJ2-3; 13 nucleotides line up with TRBD2. This CDR3 has 14 residues. In germline, CDR1 is ENHRY, CDR2 SYGVKD. V shed 8 bases, J shed 6 bases, and the junction held 5 bases outside the gene matches. The CDR3 DNA reads as TGTGCCATCTCGACTAGCGGGAGGCGGGATACGCAGTATTTT. This translates into CAISTSGRRDTQYF.